There are many counts of the clone carrying this TCR beta chain. The target antigen is unknown. TCRdb recomputed calls from the 5' RACE reads with MiXCR, one row per CDR3 protein. The sample lists about 16,000 distinct CDR3 sequences; 20% to 25% were seen once. The data stem from a study of T-cell memory formation after mild COVID-19. Study-level findings and limits: CD4+ contracting clones lay mainly in CM and EM, CD8+ ones in EMRA.

This receptor was obtained from a man aged 18 to 35 who had mild COVID-19 (a few samples of this study predate the infection). Cell type and time point are not known. Sequencing was done on a sample of PBMCs or a T cell subset sorted from them (not recorded which).

DNA for the CDR3: TGTGCCAGCAGCTCCGCAGTGGTAGCTTACGAGCAGTACGTC. Protein product: CASSSAVVAYEQYV. The gene calls are TRBV7-9 and TRBJ2-7; D gene unclear. Trimming left V 4 bases short and J 4 bases short, with 14 bases between. Per the germline V gene, CDR1 is SEHNR and CDR2 is FQNEAQ (reference sequence). The CDR3 contains 14 residues.